Listed below are T cell receptor beta chains from one sample, sequenced in a study of blood T cell repertoires in COVID-19. The method was immunoSEQ multiplex PCR; TCRdb's version includes in-frame clones alone and lacks a portion of them. Of roughly 84,000 clones listed, over 70% were seen once; the top ten hold 12%. The specimen sequenced was peripheral blood. Receptors originate from a woman in her thirties or forties with active or convalescent COVID-19. Each CDR3 is given with its conserved first and last residue. D genes are given only for firm matches. Clone size is shown for a subset of rows, as once, few, many or a class of expanded clone.

j_call: TRBJ1-6
clone_size: -
v_call: TRBV12-3/TRBV12-4
d_call: -
cdr3_nt: TGTGCCAGCAGTCCCGGAGGGTCACCCCTCCACTTT
cdr3_aa: CASSPGGSPLHF

j_call: TRBJ1-5
clone_size: -
v_call: TRBV30
d_call: -
cdr3_nt: TGTGCCTGGAGTGTTCGGGGGACTATAAATCAGCCCCAGCATTTT
cdr3_aa: CAWSVRGTINQPQHF

j_call: TRBJ1-5
clone_size: -
v_call: TRBV7-2
d_call: -
cdr3_nt: TGTGCCAGCAGCTTAGAAACAACGAGCAATCAGCCCCAGCATTTT
cdr3_aa: CASSLETTSNQPQHF

j_call: TRBJ2-1
clone_size: -
v_call: TRBV7-2
d_call: -
cdr3_nt: TGTGCCAGCAACGCGGGATTGGGGGCCTACAATGAGCAGTTCTTC
cdr3_aa: CASNAGLGAYNEQFF

j_call: TRBJ2-7
clone_size: medium-sized
v_call: TRBV7-8
d_call: TRBD2
cdr3_nt: TGTGCCAGCAGCTTAGTAGGACGACTAGCGGCATACGAGCAGTACTTC
cdr3_aa: CASSLVGRLAAYEQYF

j_call: TRBJ2-7
clone_size: -
v_call: TRBV11-2
d_call: TRBD1
cdr3_nt: TGTGCCAGCAGCCAAACCACAGGGGTCGAGCAGTACTTC
cdr3_aa: CASSQTTGVEQYF

j_call: TRBJ1-5
clone_size: -
v_call: TRBV27
d_call: -
cdr3_nt: TGTGCCAGCAGTGACAGTCATAGCAATCAGCCCCAGCATTTT
cdr3_aa: CASSDSHSNQPQHF

j_call: TRBJ2-1
clone_size: -
v_call: TRBV28
d_call: TRBD1
cdr3_nt: TGTGCCAGCAGTTTATGGGGGACAGGGGGCTACAATGAGCAGTTCTTC
cdr3_aa: CASSLWGTGGYNEQFF

j_call: TRBJ2-7
clone_size: -
v_call: TRBV15
d_call: -
cdr3_nt: TGTGCCACCAGCAGAGATTACCCCTCGACGGGAAGCTCCTACGAGCAGTACTTC
cdr3_aa: CATSRDYPSTGSSYEQYF

j_call: TRBJ2-1
clone_size: -
v_call: TRBV10-3
d_call: -
cdr3_nt: TGTGCCATCAGCCGGGACTCCACTGGCTCCTACAATGAGCAGTTCTTC
cdr3_aa: CAISRDSTGSYNEQFF

j_call: TRBJ2-7
clone_size: many
v_call: TRBV5-1
d_call: -
cdr3_nt: TGCGCCAGCAGCTTGCCTCGGGACTGGGGCTCCTACGAGCAGTACTTC
cdr3_aa: CASSLPRDWGSYEQYF

j_call: TRBJ2-7
clone_size: -
v_call: TRBV10-3
d_call: TRBD2
cdr3_nt: TGTGCCATCAGTGAGTTTCAGCGGGGGGGCCAAGACGAGCAGTACTTC
cdr3_aa: CAISEFQRGGQDEQYF

j_call: TRBJ1-2
clone_size: -
v_call: TRBV7-9
d_call: -
cdr3_nt: TGTGCCAGCAGCTTAGAAACGCAGGGGAACAACTATGGCTACACCTTC
cdr3_aa: CASSLETQGNNYGYTF

j_call: TRBJ2-3
clone_size: -
v_call: TRBV10-1
d_call: -
cdr3_nt: TGCGCCAGCAGTGATGGGCGGACTAGCACAGATACGCAGTATTTT
cdr3_aa: CASSDGRTSTDTQYF

j_call: TRBJ2-5
clone_size: -
v_call: TRBV12-3/TRBV12-4
d_call: TRBD1
cdr3_nt: TGTGCCAGCAACAGGGGACAAGAGACCCAGTACTTC
cdr3_aa: CASNRGQETQYF

j_call: TRBJ2-7
clone_size: -
v_call: TRBV5-6
d_call: TRBD1
cdr3_nt: TGTGCCAGCAGTACCCGGGACAGGGCGTACGAGCAGTACTTC
cdr3_aa: CASSTRDRAYEQYF

j_call: TRBJ1-1
clone_size: few
v_call: TRBV2
d_call: -
cdr3_nt: TGTGCCAGCAGGCGCGGGGATCGGGACACTGAAGCTTTCTTT
cdr3_aa: CASRRGDRDTEAFF

j_call: TRBJ2-2
clone_size: -
v_call: TRBV7-2
d_call: -
cdr3_nt: TGTGCCAGCAGCCGGACAGTGAACACCGGGGAGCTGTTTTTT
cdr3_aa: CASSRTVNTGELFF

j_call: TRBJ2-3
clone_size: -
v_call: TRBV28
d_call: -
cdr3_nt: TGTGCCAGCAGACCGACAGACACAGATACGCAGTATTTT
cdr3_aa: CASRPTDTDTQYF

j_call: TRBJ2-1
clone_size: few
v_call: TRBV4-1
d_call: TRBD2
cdr3_nt: TGCGCCAGCAGCCAAGGTGGCCTGCAGTTAGCGGGGCCACACAATGAGCAGTTCTTC
cdr3_aa: CASSQGGLQLAGPHNEQFF

j_call: TRBJ1-5
clone_size: few
v_call: TRBV15
d_call: -
cdr3_nt: TGTGCCACCAGCAGAGATTACAGTTACAATCAGCCCCAGCATTTT
cdr3_aa: CATSRDYSYNQPQHF

j_call: TRBJ2-3
clone_size: -
v_call: TRBV2
d_call: TRBD2
cdr3_nt: TGTGCCAGCAGTGTGGCGGCTAGCGGGGGTGGGGCGCAGTATTTT
cdr3_aa: CASSVAASGGGAQYF

j_call: TRBJ2-4
clone_size: -
v_call: TRBV7-9
d_call: -
cdr3_nt: TGTGCCAGCAGCTTAGGGGCAGTCGGGGACATTCAGTACTTC
cdr3_aa: CASSLGAVGDIQYF

j_call: TRBJ2-5
clone_size: -
v_call: TRBV4-1
d_call: -
cdr3_nt: TGCGCCAGCAGCCCAATCTTGGAGGGAAGTCGAGAGACCCAGTACTTC
cdr3_aa: CASSPILEGSRETQYF

j_call: TRBJ1-2
clone_size: -
v_call: TRBV29-1
d_call: -
cdr3_nt: TGCAGCGTTCCCGGGAGGGGCGCAGACTATGGCTACACCTTC
cdr3_aa: CSVPGRGADYGYTF

j_call: TRBJ2-7
clone_size: -
v_call: TRBV24-1
d_call: TRBD1
cdr3_nt: TGTGCCACCAGCTTGACAGGGAGCCACGAGCAGTACTTC
cdr3_aa: CATSLTGSHEQYF

j_call: TRBJ2-3
clone_size: -
v_call: TRBV28
d_call: -
cdr3_nt: TGTGCCAGCATCGGCAGCGGATACCTAGGTGTCACAGATACGCAGTATTTT
cdr3_aa: CASIGSGYLGVTDTQYF

j_call: TRBJ2-7
clone_size: once
v_call: TRBV3-1/TRBV3-2
d_call: -
cdr3_nt: TGTGCCAGCAGCCAGGGAGCCTACGAGCAGTACTTC
cdr3_aa: CASSQGAYEQYF

j_call: TRBJ2-5
clone_size: -
v_call: TRBV6-4
d_call: TRBD2
cdr3_nt: TGTGCCAGCAGTGACCGAGCGGGGGGCCAAGAGACCCAGTACTTC
cdr3_aa: CASSDRAGGQETQYF

j_call: TRBJ2-1
clone_size: -
v_call: TRBV18
d_call: TRBD2
cdr3_nt: TGTGCCAGCTCACCAAATTCACCGGGACTACAAACCAATGAGCAGTTCTTC
cdr3_aa: CASSPNSPGLQTNEQFF

j_call: TRBJ2-1
clone_size: -
v_call: TRBV10-2
d_call: TRBD2
cdr3_nt: TGCGCCAGCAGCGCTAGCGGGGCCACTGAGCAGTTCTTC
cdr3_aa: CASSASGATEQFF

j_call: TRBJ2-7
clone_size: few
v_call: TRBV29-1
d_call: TRBD1
cdr3_nt: TGCAGCGTGCAGACAGGGCCTGACGAGCAGTACTTC
cdr3_aa: CSVQTGPDEQYF

j_call: TRBJ1-4
clone_size: -
v_call: TRBV10-1
d_call: TRBD1
cdr3_nt: TGCGCCAGCCCGAAACAGGGGGTTGGTGAAAAACTGTTTTTT
cdr3_aa: CASPKQGVGEKLFF

j_call: TRBJ2-5
clone_size: -
v_call: TRBV9
d_call: TRBD2
cdr3_nt: TGTGCCAGCAGCGGACACGGGGGGGCCACAGAGACCCAGTACTTC
cdr3_aa: CASSGHGGATETQYF

j_call: TRBJ1-2
clone_size: -
v_call: TRBV5-1
d_call: TRBD1
cdr3_nt: TGCGCCAGCAGCTTGGGGACAGGGACCTCTGGCTACACCTTC
cdr3_aa: CASSLGTGTSGYTF